This T cell receptor (beta chain) was documented in a study of beta chain features in type 1 diabetes. By way of CD45RO/CCR7/CD25/CD127/CD95/CD27, the CD4+ regulatory, stem cell-like memory, central memory and naive cells were sorted. The CDR3 is made up of 11 amino acids. Germline-derived CDR1 and CDR2 are SGDLS and YYNGEE. Trimming removed 1 base at V and 6 bases at J, with 3 bases between. Study observations and caveats: Using cDNA template may skew counts toward highly expressing activated cells. Type 1 diabetes patients showed a moderate but significant shortening of TCRB CDR3s in all four CD4+ subsets. Possible PCR preference for shorter templates applied equally to patients and controls.

About this clone: Its antigen is unidentified.

Sequenced material consisted of expressed TCRB transcripts (all of the isolated RNA was reverse transcribed). Here immunoSEQ multiplex PCR was the method, and the copy in TCRdb shows in-frame clones only, minus some. The sample contains about 660,000 clones, around an eighth of which appear only once. V gene TRBV9 combines with J gene TRBJ2-3; D gene ambiguous. The clonotype comes from a man in his late teens or twenties with type 1 diabetes. What was sequenced was naive CD4+ T cells from blood. The CDR3 spells CASSVRDTQYF. DNA of the CDR3: TGTGCCAGCAGCGTAAGGGATACGCAGTATTTT.